A single sample gave rise to the 31 T cell receptor beta chains below, sequenced in a study of blood T cells in healthy people across ages. Together with a sample-barcoded 5' primer, a J-beta primer mix was included in a second PCR lasting roughly 6 to 12 cycles. TCRdb reprocessed the 5' RACE reads via MiXCR and lists one record per CDR3 protein. The data hold around 800,000 distinct CDR3 sequences, with about 26% observed a single time. This sample was shared with a second study, whose subject was T cells of mothers and their children.

Sequenced: blood. These receptors were taken from a boy aged 10-17 years in good health.

The chain is built from TRBV7-3 and TRBJ2-2, with D possibly TRBD2 on 7 matching bases. The CDR3 loop spans 16 amino acids. The V end lost 1 base, the J end lost 8 bases, and 17 bases lay between the germline ends. Per the germline V gene, CDR1 is SGHTA and CDR2 is FQGTGA. As DNA, the CDR3 is TGTGCCAGCAGCTTAAGCCGGGGGGCCCTCGGAGGGGAGCTGTTTTTT. This codes for CASSLSRGALGGELFF.

The chain recombines TRBV6-5 with TRBJ1-2, with 9 bases fitting TRBD1. This CDR3 region has 17 residues. The V gene end was trimmed by 2 bases and the J gene end by 7 bases; junction bases not matched to a gene: 14. Germline assignment: CDR1 MNHEY and CDR2 SVGAGI. CDR3 in amino acids: CASSYLGQGTGVVGYTF. CDR3 DNA sequence: TGTGCCAGCAGTTACCTTGGACAGGGGACGGGGGTAGTTGGCTACACCTTC.

This clonotype was picked up many times. This chain links TRBV15 with TRBJ1-1; D gene unclear. This CDR3 spans 14 amino acids. Between the trimmed V and J ends, which lost 0 bases and 6 bases, there was a span of 11 bases. The V gene's germline CDR1 is LNHNV and CDR2 YYDKDF (reference sequence). In DNA form, the CDR3 reads TGTGCCACCAGCAGAGATGTGAGGGAATCTGAAGCTTTCTTT. Amino acids: CATSRDVRESEAFF.

This rearrangement joins TRBV9 to TRBJ2-1, with 9 positions matching TRBD2. J lost 2 bases, V lost 0 bases, and 15 bases had no gene match. The CDR3 is 20 residues long. Germline CDR1 is SGDLS and CDR2 is YYNGEE. CDR3 bases: TGTGCCAGCAGCGTAGGGGCTAGCGGGGCTTTGGGGAAAACCTACAATGAGCAGTTCTTC. This sequence encodes CASSVGASGALGKTYNEQFF. Combining the CDR3 with reference TRBV9 and TRBJ2-1 gives the whole variable domain DSGVTQTPKHLITATGQRVTLRCSPRSGDLSVYWYQQSLDQGLQFLIQYYNGEERAKGNILERFSAQQFPDLHSELNLSSLELGDSALYFCASSVGASGALGKTYNEQFFGPGTRLTVL.

This clonotype has at least ten counts. CDR3 loop: CASGSHGTGELFF. In DNA form, the CDR3 reads TGTGCCAGCGGCTCCCACGGGACCGGGGAGCTGTTTTTT. This rearrangement joins TRBV28 to TRBJ2-2; no firm D call. Trimming left V 8 bases short and J 5 bases short, with 12 bases between. CDR1 is MDHEN and CDR2 is SYDVKM in the germline V gene. The CDR3 sequence is 13 residues long.

The rearrangement links TRBV20-1 to TRBJ2-2, with 7 bases that match TRBD1. This CDR3 has 13 amino acids. Germline values: CDR1 DFQATT, CDR2 SNEGSKA (reference sequence). Trimming removed 6 bases from V and 0 bases from J; junction bases left unmatched: 1. The CDR3 DNA follows: TGCAGTGCCGGGACAGCGAACACCGGGGAGCTGTTTTTT. It specifies CSAGTANTGELFF.

The V and J genes are TRBV7-3 and TRBJ2-3; D gene ambiguous. The V gene's germline CDR1 is SGHTA and CDR2 FQGTGA. Trimming stripped 4 bases from V and 0 bases from J, with 11 bases between. This CDR3 has 15 residues. The CDR3 DNA sequence: TGTGCCAGCAGCTCCGCTCCAGCCAGCACAGATACGCAGTATTTT. Encoded protein: CASSSAPASTDTQYF.

The V and J genes are TRBV3-1 and TRBJ2-1; D is undetermined. This CDR3 spans 13 amino acids. The germline CDR1 and CDR2 sequences are LGHDT and YNNKEL (reference sequence). Trimming shortened V by 5 bases and J by 8 bases, and 13 bases separated the two germline ends. DNA of the CDR3: TGTGCCAGCAGCTGGATGGAGAGTTATGAGCAGTTCTTC. This sequence encodes CASSWMESYEQFF.

The genes are TRBV4-2 and TRBJ2-5; D unclear. The DNA end favors TRBJ2-1, so the J call may be wrong. The germline CDR1 and CDR2 sequences are LGHNA and YNFKEQ. This CDR3 is 16 amino acids long. This chain's CDR3 is CASSHGASPRRNEQFF. The CDR3 DNA reads TGTGCCAGCAGCCACGGCGCCTCACCTCGAAGGAATGAGCAGTTCTTC.

V and J are TRBV29-1 and TRBJ1-6, with D perhaps TRBD1 (5 bases). Germline values: CDR1 SQVTM, CDR2 ANQGSEA. Trimming left V 5 bases short and J 14 bases short, with 19 bases between. The CDR3 has 13 residues. CDR3 coding DNA: TGCAGCGTTTTGGTGCCGGGGGAGAGGACCCTCCACTTT. Encoded protein: CSVLVPGERTLHF.

J is TRBJ2-1 and V is TRBV14, with D perhaps assigned TRBD1 or TRBD2 (6 bases each). This CDR3 has 18 residues. Germline V gene data show CDR1 as SGHDN and CDR2 as FVKESK. Trimming stripped 0 bases from V and 0 bases from J, with 15 bases between. The CDR3 reads CASSQESTPGASYNEQFF. CDR3 DNA: TGTGCCAGCAGCCAAGAAAGTACGCCGGGGGCCTCCTACAATGAGCAGTTCTTC.

A few counts support this clonotype. Written as DNA, the CDR3 is TGCAGCGTTGGGGCAGGGGGTATTCAGGCTGAAGCTTTCTTT. This translates into CSVGAGGIQAEAFF. V gene TRBV29-1 combines with J gene TRBJ1-1; 7 positions match TRBD1. The CDR3 is made up of 14 amino acids. The J segment lost 6 bases and the V segment lost 4 bases, leaving 11 bases of the junction unmatched. CDR1 and CDR2 (germline): SQVTM, ANQGSEA. The entire variable domain, with the rest obtained from reference TRBV29-1 and TRBJ1-1, is as follows: SAVISQKPSRDICQRGTSLTIQCQVDSQVTMMFWYRQQPGQSLTLIATANQGSEATYESGFVIDKFPISRPNLTFSTLTVSNMSPEDSSIYLCSVGAGGIQAEAFFGQGTRLTVV.

This clonotype came up a few times. The chain uses TRBV4-1 and TRBJ2-7, with no clear D. Germline V gene lookup returns CDR1 MGHRA and CDR2 YSYEKL. V was cut by 2 bases and J by 2 bases, with 10 bases left in between. The CDR3 runs 14 residues. The CDR3 sequence is CASSQSGVPYEQYF. In DNA form, the CDR3 reads TGCGCCAGCAGCCAAAGTGGAGTGCCCTACGAGCAGTACTTC.

V is TRBV20-1 and J is TRBJ2-5, with 8 nucleotides matching TRBD2. Germline values: CDR1 DFQATT, CDR2 SNEGSKA (reference sequence). The CDR3 spans 11 residues. The CDR3 nucleotides read TGCAGCGCAGCGGGGGAAGAGACCCAGTACTTC. Residues: CSAAGEETQYF.

This clonotype has only a few counts. The rearrangement joins TRBV2 to TRBJ2-1; 15 bases align to TRBD2. Germline CDR1 reads SNHLY; CDR2 reads FYNNEI. The CDR3 runs to 17 residues. V was pared by 2 bases and J by 4 bases, with 3 bases of the junction left unmatched. The CDR3 nucleotides are TGTGCCAGCAGTGAAAGGGGACTAGCGGGGGGTTACAATGAGCAGTTCTTC. Amino acid sequence: CASSERGLAGGYNEQFF. Drawing the rest from reference TRBV2 and TRBJ2-1, the complete variable domain is EPEVTQTPSHQVTQMGQEVILRCVPISNHLYFYWYRQILGQKVEFLVSFYNNEISEKSEIFDDQFSVERPDGSNFTLKIRSTKLEDSAMYFCASSERGLAGGYNEQFFGPGTRLTVL.

The V call is TRBV4-1, the J call TRBJ2-1, with TRBD2 matching over 12 bases. Unmatched junction bases numbered 3, after V lost 4 bases and J lost 5 bases. Germline V gene sequence: CDR1 MGHRA, CDR2 YSYEKL. CDR3 length: 15 amino acids. The CDR3 region has the DNA TGCGCCAGCAGCCCTAGCGGGGGGGTGGACAATGAGCAGTTCTTC. Its translation is CASSPSGGVDNEQFF.

The chain carries TRBV28 and TRBJ2-4, with D perhaps matching TRBD1 or TRBD2 (5 bases each). Germline V gene data show CDR1 as MDHEN and CDR2 as SYDVKM. The length of the CDR3 is 13 residues. The V and J ends lost 8 bases and 6 bases respectively, with 14 bases between them. The CDR3 nucleotides read TGTGCCAGCGGCTGGGACCAAATAAACATTCAGTACTTC. This sequence encodes CASGWDQINIQYF.

This clonotype was seen a few times. A junction end diverges from the germline sequence, so it may reflect a read error. The chain couples TRBV28 to TRBJ1-4; D not certain. Germline CDR1 reads MDHEN; CDR2 reads SYDVKM. CDR3 length equals 11 residues. The CDR3 region is CLTGTNEKLFF. As DNA, the CDR3 is TGCTTGACCGGTACTAATGAAAAACTGTTTTTT.

In its sample, this clonotype was seen a few times. The chain employs TRBV12-3 or TRBV12-4 and TRBJ1-2; D possibly corresponds to TRBD1 (6 bases). CDR3 length equals 17 residues. V lost 3 bases and J 7 bases, leaving 24 bases between the germline ends. CDR3 amino acids: CASSFWPGRTGTSGYTF. Here the CDR3 DNA reads TGTGCCAGCAGTTTTTGGCCGGGACGAACAGGGACGAGTGGCTACACCTTC.

This clonotype was found a few times. V gene TRBV12-5 combines with J gene TRBJ2-2, with D perhaps TRBD1 or TRBD2 (5 bases each). V was pared by 6 bases and J by 7 bases, with 12 bases between. In germline, CDR1 is LGHNT, CDR2 FRNRAP. This CDR3 spans 13 amino acids. The CDR3 DNA reads TGTGCTAGTGGCACCCGGGACGTCGGGGAGCTGTTTTTT. This encodes CASGTRDVGELFF.

The chain joins TRBV7-2 to TRBJ2-5; D possibly uses TRBD1 or TRBD2 (5 bases each). Germline lookup yields CDR1 SGHTA and CDR2 FQGNSA. The V end lost 5 bases, the J end lost 0 bases, and 10 bases lay between the germline ends. The CDR3 sequence is 14 residues long. The CDR3 DNA follows: TGTGCCAGCAGCCATCCGGGACACCAAGAGACCCAGTACTTC. Amino acids: CASSHPGHQETQYF. Drawing the rest from reference TRBV7-2 and TRBJ2-5, the complete variable domain is GAGVSQSPSNKVTEKGKDVELRCDPISGHTALYWYRQSLGQGLEFLIYFQGNSAPDKSGLPSDRFSAERTGGSVSTLTIQRTQQEDSAVYLCASSHPGHQETQYFGPGTRLLVL.

The J gene is TRBJ2-5, the V gene TRBV3-1; 9 bases map to TRBD2. The closer fit of TRBJ2-1 to the DNA end suggests the J call may be wrong. Germline V gene data show CDR1 as LGHDT and CDR2 as YNNKEL (reference sequence). The CDR3 totals 16 residues. The CDR3 DNA sequence: TGTGCCAGCAGCCAACTAGCGGGGACGGGGTCTGGTGAGCAGTTCTTC. Translated, it gives CASSQLAGTGSGEQFF.

The DNA for the CDR3 is TGTGCCAGCAGCCAACCGGGACTAGCGGGGGTAGGGACCGGGGAGCTGTTTTTT. This sequence encodes CASSQPGLAGVGTGELFF. The chain couples TRBV4-2 to TRBJ2-2; 14 bases align to TRBD2. The V gene end was trimmed by 2 bases and the J gene end by 5 bases; junction bases not matched to a gene: 7. Germline V gene lookup returns CDR1 LGHNA and CDR2 YNFKEQ. The CDR3 consists of 18 residues.

This clonotype was found a few times. V and J are TRBV29-1 and TRBJ2-2; the match to TRBD1 covers 9 bases. Germline V lookup: CDR1 SQVTM, CDR2 ANQGSEA. CDR3 length: 11 residues. V lost 7 bases and J lost 13; bases outside the gene matches: 7. CDR3 sequence (DNA): TGCAGCGGAGGGGACAGGGACAGGCTGTTTTTT. Translated, it gives CSGGDRDRLFF.

In this sample, this clonotype turned up many times. The V gene is TRBV6-4, the J gene TRBJ2-5; 10 nucleotides line up with TRBD2. Per germline, CDR1 MRHNA and CDR2 SNTAGT. The CDR3 has 15 amino acids. J lost 5 bases, V lost 4 bases, and 7 bases had no gene match. The CDR3 DNA is TGTGCCAGCAGTGTCGCTAGCGGGGGTTTGGAGACCCAGTACTTC. Residues: CASSVASGGLETQYF.

The J gene is TRBJ2-1, the V gene TRBV7-2, with 8 bases aligning to TRBD2. TRBJ2-5 explains the end of the DNA better; the J call may be wrong. The CDR3 sequence is 16 residues long. Looked up from germline, CDR1 is SGHTA and CDR2 is FQGNSA. The CDR3 DNA reads TGTGCCAGCAGCTTAAGGGGAGCGGGAGTGGCTCAGACCCAGTACTTC. Translation: CASSLRGAGVAQTQYF.

This clonotype has more than one count but fewer than ten. This chain connects TRBV9 to TRBJ1-5, with D possibly being TRBD1 (6 bases). Germline V gene lookup returns CDR1 SGDLS and CDR2 YYNGEE. There are 15 residues in the CDR3. V gave up 3 bases and J gave up 0 bases, with 10 bases separating them. The CDR3 sequence is CASSAGQLSNQPQHF. CDR3 DNA sequence: TGTGCCAGCAGCGCCGGACAGCTTAGCAATCAGCCCCAGCATTTT.

The CDR3 region is CASGPLRVPDTEAFF. The CDR3 DNA reads as TGCGCCAGCGGGCCTCTCCGGGTACCGGACACTGAAGCTTTCTTT. This chain joins TRBV10-2 and TRBJ1-1; D gene uncertain. With 8 bases removed from V and 3 bases from J, the gap between germline ends came to 19 bases. Germline V gene data show CDR1 as WSHSY and CDR2 as SAAADI. The CDR3 covers 15 residues.

CDR3 sequence: CAISEGFGPRGKETQYF. In nucleotides, the CDR3 is TGTGCCATCAGTGAGGGTTTTGGGCCTAGAGGAAAAGAGACCCAGTACTTC. This chain connects TRBV10-3 to TRBJ2-5, with D unclear. Germline V CDR1 and CDR2: ENHRY, SYGVKD. The CDR3 covers 17 residues. The V end was cut by 2 bases, the J end by 3 bases, with 19 bases between.

V and J are TRBV12-3 or TRBV12-4 and TRBJ2-5, with a tentative D call TRBD2 (5 bases). The CDR3 has 14 amino acids. V lost 3 bases and J 0 bases, leaving 8 bases between the germline ends. In DNA form, the CDR3 reads TGTGCCAGCAGTTTCGAGCGGAACCAAGAGACCCAGTACTTC. It translates to CASSFERNQETQYF.

CDR3 nucleotides: TGTGCCGGGGAGTCGGGAGCTCGCTACGAGCAGTACTTC. Residues: CAGESGARYEQYF. V gene TRBV30 combines with J gene TRBJ2-7, with a possible D match to TRBD2 (6 bases). The CDR3 runs to 13 residues. CDR1 is GTSNPN and CDR2 is SVGIG in the germline V gene (reference sequence). The V end lost 8 bases, the J end lost 3 bases, and 17 bases lay between the germline ends.